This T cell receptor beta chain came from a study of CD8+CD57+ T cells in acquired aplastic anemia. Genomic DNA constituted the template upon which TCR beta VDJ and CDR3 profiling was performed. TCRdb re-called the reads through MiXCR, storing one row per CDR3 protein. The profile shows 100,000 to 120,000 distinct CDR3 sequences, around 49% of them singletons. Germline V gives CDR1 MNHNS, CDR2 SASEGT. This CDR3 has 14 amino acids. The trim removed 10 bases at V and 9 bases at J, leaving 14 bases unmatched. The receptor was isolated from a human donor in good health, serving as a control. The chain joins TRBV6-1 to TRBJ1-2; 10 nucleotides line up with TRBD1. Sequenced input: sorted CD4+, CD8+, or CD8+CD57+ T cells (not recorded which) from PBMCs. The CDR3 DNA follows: TGTGCCACGAGACCGGGACAGGGGTCGACCAGCTACACCTTC. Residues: CATRPGQGSTSYTF.